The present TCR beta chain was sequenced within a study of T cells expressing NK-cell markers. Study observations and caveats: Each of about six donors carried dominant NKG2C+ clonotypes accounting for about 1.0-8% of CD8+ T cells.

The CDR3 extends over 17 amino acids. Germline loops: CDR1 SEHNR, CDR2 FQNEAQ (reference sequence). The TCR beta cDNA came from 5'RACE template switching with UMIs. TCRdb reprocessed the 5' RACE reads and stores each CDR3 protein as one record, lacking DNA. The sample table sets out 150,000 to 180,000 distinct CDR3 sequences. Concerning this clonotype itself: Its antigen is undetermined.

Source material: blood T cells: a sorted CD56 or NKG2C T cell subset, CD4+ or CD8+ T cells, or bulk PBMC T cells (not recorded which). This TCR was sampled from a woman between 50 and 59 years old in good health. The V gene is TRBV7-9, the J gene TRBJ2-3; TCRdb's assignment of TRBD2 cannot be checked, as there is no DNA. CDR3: CASSAGTSGRGTDTQYF. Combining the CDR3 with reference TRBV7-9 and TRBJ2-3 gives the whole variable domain DTGVSQNPRHKITKRGQNVTFRCDPISEHNRLYWYRQTLGQGPEFLTYFQNEAQLEKSRLLSDRFSAERPKGSFSTLEIQRTEQGDSAMYLCASSAGTSGRGTDTQYFGPGTRLTVL.